Presented here are 25 T cell receptor beta chains from one specimen sequenced in a study of T-cell reconstitution after alpha-beta-depleted transplantation in children. Preparation of the TCRbeta library was carried out with unique molecular identifiers. Each CDR3 protein gets one entry after TCRdb re-called the PCR reads with MiXCR. The sample has about 540,000 distinct CDR3 sequences; around 19% are singletons. The material sequenced was PBMCs from the stem cell graft donor, taken from the stem cell graft. The receptors were gathered from a human donor who donated a stem cell graft to a child with acute lymphoblastic leukemia.

This clonotype was seen more than once but under ten times. V usage is TRBV7-3 and J usage is TRBJ2-1, with no clear D. Trimming cost V 4 bases and J 2 bases, with 6 bases left between them. The CDR3 consists of 13 residues. Germline CDR1 and CDR2: SGHTA and FQGTGA. CDR3 sequence: CASSSGAYNEQFF. The CDR3 coding sequence is TGTGCCAGCAGCTCCGGAGCCTACAATGAGCAGTTCTTC.

This clonotype was observed a handful of times. J is TRBJ2-7 and V is TRBV20-1, with 7 bases identical to TRBD2. Germline loops: CDR1 DFQATT, CDR2 SNEGSKA (reference sequence). The CDR3 has 16 residues. Trimming cost V 3 bases and J 4 bases; bases outside gene matches: 15. CDR3 DNA sequence: TGCAGTGCTAGTAAGGATAGCGCGGGAGATTGGTACGAGCAGTACTTC. Translating it yields CSASKDSAGDWYEQYF.

The rearrangement links TRBV27 to TRBJ2-2; 8 nucleotides line up with TRBD2. Germline V CDR1 and CDR2: MNHEY, SMNVEV (reference sequence). V dropped 1 base and J dropped 5; count of bases not matched to a gene: 6. This CDR3 region has 16 residues. The CDR3 DNA reads TGTGCCAGCAGTTTATTAGCGGGAAGGGGGACCGGGGAGCTGTTTTTT. Translating it yields CASSLLAGRGTGELFF.

There are a few counts of this clonotype. The rearrangement uses TRBV6-1 and TRBJ2-5, with 9 bases that match TRBD2. J was trimmed by 5 bases and V by 7 bases; bases with no gene match: 5. Germline V gives CDR1 MNHNS, CDR2 SASEGT. This CDR3 region has 13 residues. CDR3 bases: TGTGCCAGCATAGCGGGAGTACAGGAGACCCAGTACTTC. Its translation is CASIAGVQETQYF.

This chain links TRBV27 with TRBJ1-5, with 9 positions matching TRBD1. The CDR3 runs to 15 residues. The trim removed 8 bases at V and 3 bases at J, leaving 8 bases unmatched. Germline V lookup: CDR1 MNHEY, CDR2 SMNVEV (reference sequence). The CDR3 region is CASSPRDRANQPQHF. In DNA, the CDR3 is TGTGCCAGCTCTCCGAGGGACAGGGCCAATCAGCCCCAGCATTTT.

This clonotype was detected a few times. This rearrangement joins TRBV19 to TRBJ2-7; 8 bases fit TRBD2. The CDR3 is 15 residues long. The J segment lost 2 bases and the V segment lost 4 bases, leaving 7 bases of the junction unmatched. Germline V gene lookup returns CDR1 LNHDA and CDR2 SQIVND (reference sequence). CDR3 in DNA: TGTGCCAGTAGTAGAGAGGAGCGGGAGACCTACGAGCAGTACTTC. As protein: CASSREERETYEQYF.

The chain couples TRBV12-3 or TRBV12-4 to TRBJ2-2, with 7 bases fitting TRBD2. This CDR3 contains 14 residues. Trimming at V came to 5 bases and at J to 4 bases, leaving 4 bases not matched to a gene. CDR3 sequence (DNA): TGTGCCAGCAGTCCGGGACTACTCACCGGGGAGCTGTTTTTT. It specifies CASSPGLLTGELFF.

The chain combines TRBV20-1 with TRBJ2-1; 11 positions agree with TRBD2. CDR3 length: 20 amino acids. Trimming cost V 0 bases and J 4 bases; bases outside gene matches: 17. CDR1 and CDR2 from the germline V gene are DFQATT and SNEGSKA (reference sequence). This CDR3 is CSAREEGLADRRGGYNEQFF. CDR3 DNA: TGCAGTGCTAGAGAAGAGGGACTAGCGGACCGACGAGGGGGATACAATGAGCAGTTCTTC.

The V and J genes are TRBV20-1 and TRBJ1-5; unclear D gene. Per the germline V gene, CDR1 is DFQATT and CDR2 is SNEGSKA (reference sequence). CDR3 length equals 16 residues. V was pared by 0 bases and J by 2 bases, with 14 bases between. The CDR3 DNA follows: TGCAGTGCTAGAGATCGCGCGCGCGGACGCAATCAGCCCCAGCATTTT. Amino acid sequence: CSARDRARGRNQPQHF.

This clonotype is a singleton in its sample. This chain connects TRBV20-1 to TRBJ2-5; 7 nucleotides match TRBD1. Germline lookup yields CDR1 DFQATT and CDR2 SNEGSKA (reference sequence). The CDR3 has 13 residues. Unmatched junction bases numbered 7, after V lost 4 bases and J lost 5 bases. In nucleotides, the CDR3 is TGCAGTGCTAAGGGGGCCCAGGTGGAGACCCAGTACTTC. Translation: CSAKGAQVETQYF.

The chain uses TRBV20-1 and TRBJ2-1; D assignment may be TRBD1 or TRBD2 (5 bases each). Germline-derived CDR1 and CDR2 are DFQATT and SNEGSKA (reference sequence). The CDR3 consists of 13 residues. V was pared by 6 bases and J by 6 bases, with 15 bases between. The CDR3 DNA reads TGCAGTGCCCAAACCCGAGGGGTCAATGAGCAGTTCTTC. It specifies CSAQTRGVNEQFF.

This clonotype appeared a few times. This rearrangement joins TRBV5-1 to TRBJ2-1; 11 positions agree with TRBD2. This CDR3 comprises 16 residues. Germline loops: CDR1 SGHRS, CDR2 YFSETQ. Trimming cost V 4 bases and J 8 bases; bases outside gene matches: 11. The CDR3 sequence: CASSKTSGSFGDEQFF. The CDR3 region has the DNA TGCGCCAGCAGCAAAACTAGCGGGAGTTTTGGGGATGAGCAGTTCTTC.

This clonotype was found many times. V usage is TRBV20-1 and J usage is TRBJ2-1, with a possible D match to TRBD1 (6 bases). The V gene's germline CDR1 is DFQATT and CDR2 SNEGSKA (reference sequence). The V end lost 4 bases, the J end lost 6 bases, and 19 bases lay between the germline ends. This CDR3 is 15 amino acids long. CDR3 loop: CSANGQSRIINEQFF. As DNA, the CDR3 is TGCAGTGCTAATGGACAGTCGCGCATCATCAATGAGCAGTTCTTC.

Ten or more counts support this clonotype. V is TRBV10-2 and J is TRBJ2-7; D call uncertain. Trimming removed 2 bases from V and 4 bases from J, with 3 bases in between. In germline, CDR1 is WSHSY, CDR2 SAAADI. The CDR3 consists of 11 residues. CDR3 in DNA: TGCGCCAGCAGTGAGGCGTACGAGCAGTACTTC. Amino acids: CASSEAYEQYF.

J is TRBJ2-7 and V is TRBV2; no clear D. Trimming took off 8 bases at V and 2 bases at J, with 19 bases between the two ends. Per the germline V gene, CDR1 is SNHLY and CDR2 is FYNNEI. This CDR3 has 15 residues. The CDR3 DNA sequence: TGTGCCAGCCTTGAAAGGGTAGCACGGGCCTACGAGCAGTACTTC. It codes for CASLERVARAYEQYF.

The table lists this clonotype with many counts. This sequence joins TRBV2 and TRBJ1-1; D remains ambiguous. Germline V CDR1 and CDR2: SNHLY, FYNNEI. The CDR3 is made up of 13 amino acids. V lost 3 bases to trimming and J lost 2 bases, with 7 bases between them. CDR3 in amino acids: CASSEQRNTEAFF. DNA of the CDR3: TGTGCCAGCAGTGAGCAGAGAAACACTGAAGCTTTCTTT.

This clonotype has only a few counts. This rearrangement joins TRBV30 to TRBJ2-1; D gene uncertain. Per the germline V gene, CDR1 is GTSNPN and CDR2 is SVGIG (reference sequence). The CDR3 runs to 11 residues. Trimming took off 8 bases at V and 8 bases at J, with 13 bases between the two ends. The CDR3 spells CAQAKRYEQFF. DNA of the CDR3: TGTGCCCAAGCTAAGAGGTATGAGCAGTTCTTC.

This clonotype was seen only a few times. The chain links TRBV7-9 to TRBJ2-5; D unclear. The CDR3 contains 12 residues. Germline CDR1 and CDR2: SEHNR and FQNEAQ (reference sequence). V lost 5 bases and J lost 8, with 12 bases in between. The CDR3 region is CASSDALDTQYF. The DNA for the CDR3 is TGTGCCAGCAGCGACGCCCTGGATACCCAGTACTTC. Variable domain in full (rest from reference TRBV7-9 and TRBJ2-5): DTGVSQNPRHKITKRGQNVTFRCDPISEHNRLYWYRQTLGQGPEFLTYFQNEAQLEKSRLLSDRFSAERPKGSFSTLEIQRTEQGDSAMYLCASSDALDTQYFGPGTRLLVL.

In this sample, this clonotype turned up a few times. The CDR3 sequence is CATSGYLGNEQFF. The CDR3 nucleotides are TGTGCCACCAGCGGTTATTTGGGGAATGAGCAGTTCTTC. V usage is TRBV15 and J usage is TRBJ2-1; no clear D. The CDR3 has 13 residues. Germline lookup yields CDR1 LNHNV and CDR2 YYDKDF (reference sequence). Trimming took off 5 bases at V and 7 bases at J, with 12 bases between the two ends. Full variable domain (missing parts from reference TRBV15 and TRBJ2-1): DAMVIQNPRYQVTQFGKPVTLSCSQTLNHNVMYWYQQKSSQAPKLLFHYYDKDFNNEADTPDNFQSRRPNTSFCFLDIRSPGLGDTAMYLCATSGYLGNEQFFGPGTRLTVL.

The gene calls are TRBV10-3 and TRBJ2-7; D is possibly TRBD1 or TRBD2 (6 bases each). The ends were cut back, 6 bases at V and 3 bases at J, with 18 bases in the middle. Germline V lookup: CDR1 ENHRY, CDR2 SYGVKD. This CDR3 contains 15 residues. CDR3 loop: CAIRASEGGGYEQYF. The CDR3 region has the DNA TGTGCCATCAGGGCCTCGGAGGGGGGCGGCTACGAGCAGTACTTC.

The genes are TRBV29-1 and TRBJ2-1, with D possibly TRBD1 on 5 matching bases. The CDR3 covers 16 residues. The germline CDR1 and CDR2 sequences are SQVTM and ANQGSEA. The V and J ends lost 3 bases and 4 bases respectively, with 19 bases between them. The chain's CDR3 is CSVEKGDSPSYNEQFF. The CDR3 nucleotides read TGCAGCGTTGAGAAAGGGGATTCGCCCTCGTACAATGAGCAGTTCTTC.

This clonotype was detected only a few times. The chain combines TRBV29-1 with TRBJ2-1; TRBD2 is a possible D gene (7 bases). This CDR3 spans 12 amino acids. The V gene's germline CDR1 is SQVTM and CDR2 ANQGSEA. The V end was cut by 8 bases, the J end by 5 bases, with 13 bases between. CDR3 DNA: TGCAGCCTTTTAGGGGGGGACAATGAGCAGTTCTTC. The encoded protein is CSLLGGDNEQFF.

The rearrangement links TRBV5-1 to TRBJ2-7; 8 positions match TRBD2. V was clipped by 0 bases and J by 10 bases; unmatched bases: 9. The CDR3 extends over 14 amino acids. Germline CDR1 is SGHRS and CDR2 is YFSETQ. DNA of the CDR3: TGCGCCAGCAGCTTGGGGAGTAGCGGGGACGCCCAGTACTTC. As protein: CASSLGSSGDAQYF.

In its sample, this clonotype was seen many times. The V and J genes are TRBV20-1 and TRBJ1-1; maybe TRBD1 (6 bases). V was cut by 7 bases and J by 0 bases, with 12 bases left in between. Germline V gene sequence: CDR1 DFQATT, CDR2 SNEGSKA (reference sequence). This CDR3 is 13 amino acids long. CDR3 nucleotide sequence: TGCAGTGTGAAGGGACACCTGAACACTGAAGCTTTCTTT. It is translated as CSVKGHLNTEAFF.

V is TRBV12-3 or TRBV12-4 and J is TRBJ2-5, with D uncertain. The V end lost 3 bases, the J end lost 5 bases, and 13 bases lay between the germline ends. This CDR3 comprises 14 residues. The CDR3 is CASSFPGRLETQYF. The DNA of the CDR3 is TGTGCCAGCAGTTTTCCCGGACGCTTGGAGACCCAGTACTTC.